Below are 22 T cell receptor beta chains sequenced from a single sample in a study of shared clonotypes between healthy human individuals. Sequencing was performed with immunoSEQ multiplex PCR; in TCRdb, only in-frame clones are kept and a portion is missing. The sample yields millions of clones, 90% to 95% seen once. Sample: naive CD4+ T cells from PBMCs. Subset: CD45RA+ positively selected. The receptors shown here come from a man between 18 and 29 years old in good health. Some clones in this sample may be carry-over from other donors' samples.

In its sample, this clone was seen once. The CDR3 DNA follows: TGTGCCAGCAGTCCTTGGGGACAGGGATCCTACGAGCAGTACTTC. Protein: CASSPWGQGSYEQYF. The chain combines TRBV28 with TRBJ2-7, with 9 bases lining up with TRBD1. This CDR3 spans 15 amino acids. CDR1 is MDHEN and CDR2 is SYDVKM in the germline V gene. Trimming at V came to 5 bases and at J to 1 base, leaving 6 bases not matched to a gene.

This clone has just one count. V and J are TRBV29-1 and TRBJ2-7; no reliable D call. Germline loops: CDR1 SQVTM, CDR2 ANQGSEA. V dropped 5 bases and J dropped 0 bases, with 14 bases sitting between them. This CDR3 is built from 14 residues. The CDR3 nucleotides read TGCAGCGTTAAAAGAGACGCCAGCTCCTACGAGCAGTACTTC. Translated, it gives CSVKRDASSYEQYF.

The chain carries TRBV7-2 and TRBJ2-5; D is possibly TRBD2 (5 bases). CDR3 length equals 15 residues. The V gene lost 11 bases and the J gene lost 5 bases, with 24 bases spanning the gap. From germline, CDR1 is SGHTA and CDR2 FQGNSA. This CDR3 reads CACLPRGPTGETQYF. The DNA for the CDR3 is TGTGCCTGCCTCCCCCGCGGGCCTACGGGGGAGACCCAGTACTTC.

The chain joins TRBV5-6 to TRBJ1-1, with D possibly TRBD1 on 5 matching bases. Germline loops: CDR1 SGHDT, CDR2 YYEEEE. The CDR3 consists of 12 residues. The V end lost 4 bases, the J end lost 4 bases, and 8 bases lay between the germline ends. The CDR3 DNA follows: TGTGCCAGCAGCCGTAGGGGCACTGAAGCTTTCTTT. Translation: CASSRRGTEAFF.

V gene TRBV12-5 combines with J gene TRBJ1-2, with D maybe TRBD1 (6 bases). The length of the CDR3 is 15 residues. V was clipped by 5 bases and J by 8 bases, with 21 bases between them. Germline V gene lookup returns CDR1 LGHNT and CDR2 FRNRAP. CDR3 sequence reads: CASGTSGLAGDGYTF. CDR3 DNA sequence: TGTGCTAGTGGTACCTCTGGCCTTGCAGGGGACGGCTACACCTTC. Variable domain in full (rest from reference TRBV12-5 and TRBJ1-2): DARVTQTPRHKVTEMGQEVTMRCQPILGHNTVFWYRQTMMQGLELLAYFRNRAPLDDSGMPKDRFSAEMPDATLATLKIQPSEPRDSAVYFCASGTSGLAGDGYTFGSGTRLTVV.

Note on this clone: At the DNA level, this CDR3 is encoded by other sequences in the same sample as well. V usage is TRBV18 and J usage is TRBJ2-7; TRBD1 is a possible D gene (7 bases). CDR3 size: 13 residues. V lost 6 bases and J lost 4, with 13 bases in between. CDR1 is KGHSH, CDR2 LQKENI, per germline. The CDR3 nucleotides read TGTGCCAGCTCGCGGGGACAGTCTTACGAGCAGTACTTC. Its protein is CASSRGQSYEQYF.

This chain uses TRBV6-1 with TRBJ2-7; D is unresolved. There are 13 residues in the CDR3. The germline gives CDR1 MNHNS, CDR2 SASEGT. The V end lost 0 bases, the J end lost 6 bases, and 9 bases lay between the germline ends. The CDR3: CASSEAGRAEQYF. CDR3 bases: TGTGCCAGCAGTGAAGCGGGCCGAGCCGAGCAGTACTTC.

The chain recombines TRBV11-3 with TRBJ2-2; maybe TRBD1 (6 bases). The CDR3 has 15 residues. The germline gives CDR1 SGHNT, CDR2 YENEEA. Trimming took 5 bases from V and 3 from J, leaving 13 bases between them. The CDR3 protein is CASSPTGSDTGELFF. The CDR3 DNA is TGTGCCAGCAGCCCTACAGGGTCCGACACCGGGGAGCTGTTTTTT. The full variable domain, completed using reference TRBV11-3 and TRBJ2-2, is EAGVVQSPRYKIIEKKQPVAFWCNPISGHNTLYWYLQNLGQGPELLIRYENEEAVDDSQLPKDRFSAERLKGVDSTLKIQPAELGDSAVYLCASSPTGSDTGELFFGEGSRLTVL.

The chain carries TRBV15 and TRBJ2-5; a possible D gene is TRBD1 (5 bases). Per the germline V gene, CDR1 is LNHNV and CDR2 is YYDKDF (reference sequence). The V and J ends lost 5 bases and 5 bases respectively, with 21 bases between them. The CDR3 is 16 amino acids. CDR3: CATSDSLDIFRETQYF. For the CDR3, the DNA is TGTGCCACCAGCGACAGCCTCGACATTTTTCGGGAGACCCAGTACTTC. Together with reference TRBV15 and TRBJ2-5, the CDR3 gives the full variable domain: DAMVIQNPRYQVTQFGKPVTLSCSQTLNHNVMYWYQQKSSQAPKLLFHYYDKDFNNEADTPDNFQSRRPNTSFCFLDIRSPGLGDTAMYLCATSDSLDIFRETQYFGPGTRLLVL.

This chain uses TRBV19 with TRBJ2-2; the D call may be TRBD1 or TRBD2 (5 bases each). CDR1 is LNHDA and CDR2 is SQIVND in the germline V gene (reference sequence). The CDR3 sequence is 15 residues long. The V end was cut by 3 bases, the J end by 12 bases, with 20 bases between. The CDR3 DNA is TGTGCCAGTAGTATCGGGGCGTCCCGGTTGGTACAGCTGTTTTTT. It is translated as CASSIGASRLVQLFF.

The V gene is TRBV5-6, the J gene TRBJ2-7; 12 bases match TRBD1. CDR1 and CDR2 from the germline V gene are SGHDT and YYEEEE. The J segment lost 4 bases and the V segment lost 4 bases, leaving 6 bases of the junction unmatched. This CDR3 comprises 15 residues. CDR3 DNA sequence: TGTGCCAGCAGCCGGGACAGGGGGCGTGGGTACGAGCAGTACTTC. Amino acid sequence: CASSRDRGRGYEQYF.

The J gene is TRBJ2-7, the V gene TRBV2, with D possibly being TRBD2 (6 bases). V lost 6 bases, J lost 0 bases, and 12 bases lay in between. In germline, CDR1 is SNHLY, CDR2 FYNNEI. There are 14 residues in the CDR3. The CDR3 nucleotides are TGTGCCAGCAGCTACACCGGGAGCTCCTACGAGCAGTACTTC. It yields the protein CASSYTGSSYEQYF. The entire variable domain, with the rest obtained from reference TRBV2 and TRBJ2-7, is as follows: EPEVTQTPSHQVTQMGQEVILRCVPISNHLYFYWYRQILGQKVEFLVSFYNNEISEKSEIFDDQFSVERPDGSNFTLKIRSTKLEDSAMYFCASSYTGSSYEQYFGPGTRLTVT.

The J gene is TRBJ1-5, the V gene TRBV19; possible D gene TRBD1, 5 bases. The germline V and J ends were trimmed by 10 bases and 2 bases, with 18 bases remaining between them. The CDR3 is 15 amino acids. Looked up from germline, CDR1 is LNHDA and CDR2 is SQIVND (reference sequence). The CDR3 region has the DNA TGTGCCAATCCGCGAAACCAGGGAGGCAATCAGCCCCAGCATTTT. Amino acids: CANPRNQGGNQPQHF. Complete variable domain (other parts from reference TRBV19 and TRBJ1-5): DGGITQSPKYLFRKEGQNVTLSCEQNLNHDAMYWYRQDPGQGLRLIYYSQIVNDFQKGDIAEGYSVSREKKESFPLTVTSAQKNPTAFYLCANPRNQGGNQPQHFGDGTRLSIL.

Remarks on this clone: Other DNA sequences in this sample translate to the same CDR3. The genes are TRBV7-2 and TRBJ2-2; 14 bases map to TRBD2. The CDR3 runs to 16 residues. Germline V gene sequence: CDR1 SGHTA, CDR2 FQGNSA. The J segment lost 5 bases and the V segment lost 1 base, leaving 0 bases of the junction unmatched. CDR3 sequence reads: CASSLGTSGRTGELFF. DNA of the CDR3: TGTGCCAGCAGCTTAGGGACTAGCGGGAGGACCGGGGAGCTGTTTTTT.

The chain uses TRBV7-9 and TRBJ2-6; D not certain. V lost 1 base and J 19 bases, leaving 8 bases between the germline ends. CDR3 length: 10 amino acids. Germline V CDR1 and CDR2: SEHNR, FQNEAQ (reference sequence). CDR3 nucleotides: TGTGCCAGCAGCTTAGAGGGCCTCACTTTC. Its translation: CASSLEGLTF.

The chain has TRBV28 and TRBJ2-7, with 9 bases lining up with TRBD2. The length of the CDR3 is 16 residues. Germline V gene sequence: CDR1 MDHEN, CDR2 SYDVKM. V gave up 5 bases and J gave up 2 bases; unmatched junction bases: 10. The CDR3 DNA sequence: TGTGCCAGCAGTATGACCGGGACTAGCATTACCTACGAGCAGTACTTC. This sequence encodes CASSMTGTSITYEQYF. Full variable domain (remainder filled in from reference TRBV28 and TRBJ2-7): DVKVTQSSRYLVKRTGEKVFLECVQDMDHENMFWYRQDPGLGLRLIYFSYDVKMKEKGDIPEGYSVSREKKERFSLILESASTNQTSMYLCASSMTGTSITYEQYFGPGTRLTVT.

The CDR3 nucleotides are TGTGCCAGCAGCCGTGAAACTAGCGGGAGGGCCTATCTGTTTTTT. It translates to CASSRETSGRAYLFF. The gene calls are TRBV7-9 and TRBJ2-2, with 13 bases identical to TRBD2. The CDR3 covers 15 residues. The trim removed 5 bases at V and 14 bases at J, leaving 11 bases unmatched. Germline V lookup: CDR1 SEHNR, CDR2 FQNEAQ (reference sequence).

The genes are TRBV29-1 and TRBJ1-3, with 8 bases matching TRBD1. Trimming removed 0 bases from V and 2 bases from J; junction bases left unmatched: 0. The CDR3 spans 14 residues. The germline CDR1 and CDR2 sequences are SQVTM and ANQGSEA. CDR3 region: CSVEEDRAGNTIYF. CDR3 DNA sequence: TGCAGCGTTGAAGAGGACAGGGCTGGAAACACCATATATTTT.

The V call is TRBV11-2, the J call TRBJ1-3; unclear D gene. V gave up 1 base and J gave up 0 bases, with 13 bases separating them. The length of the CDR3 is 17 residues. The germline V gene has CDR1 SGHAT and CDR2 FQNNGV. CDR3 bases: TGTGCCAGCAGCTTAGGTCCCCGCGGACCCTCTGGAAACACCATATATTTT. This translates into CASSLGPRGPSGNTIYF.

This chain uses TRBV7-2 with TRBJ2-7; D is perhaps TRBD1 or TRBD2 (5 bases each). Trimming took 1 base from V and 2 from J, leaving 9 bases between them. This CDR3 spans 14 amino acids. Germline CDR1 reads SGHTA; CDR2 reads FQGNSA. CDR3 sequence: CASSLERGPYEQYF. CDR3 nucleotides: TGTGCCAGCAGCTTAGAGAGGGGTCCCTACGAGCAGTACTTC. Variable domain in full (rest from reference TRBV7-2 and TRBJ2-7): GAGVSQSPSNKVTEKGKDVELRCDPISGHTALYWYRQSLGQGLEFLIYFQGNSAPDKSGLPSDRFSAERTGGSVSTLTIQRTQQEDSAVYLCASSLERGPYEQYFGPGTRLTVT.

The chain uses TRBV5-8 and TRBJ2-5, with 10 bases identical to TRBD1. The J segment lost 2 bases and the V segment lost 4 bases, leaving 8 bases of the junction unmatched. The CDR3 contains 16 residues. Germline-derived CDR1 and CDR2 are SGHTS and YDEGEE. CDR3 protein: CASSHSPGQGQETQYF. CDR3 in DNA: TGTGCCAGCAGCCACTCTCCGGGACAGGGGCAAGAGACCCAGTACTTC.

CDR3: CASSPAAMNTEAFF. The CDR3 nucleotides read TGCGCCAGCAGCCCGGCAGCCATGAACACTGAAGCTTTCTTT. The chain joins TRBV5-1 to TRBJ1-1, with D uncertain. CDR3 length: 14 residues. Between the trimmed V and J ends, which lost 4 bases and 0 bases, there was a span of 10 bases. Germline values: CDR1 SGHRS, CDR2 YFSETQ.